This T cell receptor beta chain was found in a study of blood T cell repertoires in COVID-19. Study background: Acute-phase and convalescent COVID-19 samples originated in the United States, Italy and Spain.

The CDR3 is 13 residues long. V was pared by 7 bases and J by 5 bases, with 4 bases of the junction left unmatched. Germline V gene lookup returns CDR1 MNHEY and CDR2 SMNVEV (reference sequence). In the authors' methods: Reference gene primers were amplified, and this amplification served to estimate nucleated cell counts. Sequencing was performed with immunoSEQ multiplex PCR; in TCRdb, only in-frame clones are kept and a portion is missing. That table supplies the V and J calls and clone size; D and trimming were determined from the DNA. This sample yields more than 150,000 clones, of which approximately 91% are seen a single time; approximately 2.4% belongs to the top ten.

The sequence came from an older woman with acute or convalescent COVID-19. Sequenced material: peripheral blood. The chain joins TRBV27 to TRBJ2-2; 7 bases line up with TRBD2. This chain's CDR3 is CASKREGTGELFF. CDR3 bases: TGTGCCAGCAAAAGGGAGGGGACCGGGGAGCTGTTTTTT.